One and the same sample provided the 2 T cell receptor beta chains below, sequenced in a study of shared clonotypes between healthy human individuals. Generated by immunoSEQ multiplex PCR, the TCRdb table keeps only in-frame clones and is missing some. This table has around 1.1 million clones, 70% to 80% appearing once. Sequenced input: memory CD4+ T cells from PBMCs. Subset specified: CD45RA-negative fraction. These receptors were obtained from a man younger than 35 in good health. Some clones in this sample may be carry-over from other donors' samples.

The chain couples TRBV11-2 to TRBJ1-1; possible D gene TRBD1, 6 bases. Trimming left V 5 bases short and J 4 bases short, with 14 bases between. Germline V lookup: CDR1 SGHAT, CDR2 FQNNGV. The CDR3 is 14 residues long. The CDR3 region is CASSRTDMGTEAFF. The CDR3 DNA reads as TGTGCCAGCAGCAGGACAGACATGGGCACTGAAGCTTTCTTT.

The chain has TRBV15 and TRBJ2-1; the match to TRBD2 covers 14 bases. Germline trimming cut 4 bases from V and 2 bases from J; bases unmatched to any gene: 10. Germline CDR1 LNHNV, CDR2 YYDKDF (reference sequence). The CDR3 sequence is 19 residues long. The CDR3 is CATSNSGTSGRGAYNEQFF. The CDR3 nucleotides are TGTGCCACCAGCAACAGCGGGACTAGCGGGAGAGGGGCCTACAATGAGCAGTTCTTC. Full variable domain (missing parts from reference TRBV15 and TRBJ2-1): DAMVIQNPRYQVTQFGKPVTLSCSQTLNHNVMYWYQQKSSQAPKLLFHYYDKDFNNEADTPDNFQSRRPNTSFCFLDIRSPGLGDTAMYLCATSNSGTSGRGAYNEQFFGPGTRLTVL.